This T cell receptor beta chain appears in the sequencing data of a study of cytomegalovirus exposure and HLA in healthy donors. The CDR3 length is 17 residues. From germline, CDR1 is SQVTM and CDR2 ANQGSEA. Trimming removed 4 bases from V and 5 bases from J; junction bases left unmatched: 18. A remark on this clone: Its specificity is not known.

Regarding the study as a whole: A link between a missense DCLRE1C variant and TCR beta V- and J-gene trimming emerged from a later analysis. The study recorded 150 to 200 TCR beta chains that were cytomegalovirus-associated. Sequencing depth across donors, presence/absence analyses assumed, was roughly uniform.

The study ran its PCR with 60 Vbeta and 13 Jbeta primers. Profiled with immunoSEQ multiplex PCR; TCRdb holds only in-frame clones, not every one. The sample lists about 150,000 clones, 65% to 85% occurring once. The specimen sequenced was PBMCs. This sequence originates from a woman between 40 and 55 years old in good health and CMV-seropositive. The chain joins TRBV29-1 to TRBJ2-7; 9 positions match TRBD1. The CDR3 nucleotides are TGCAGCGTTGGGGGCGTGGGACAGGGCCTTTGGGGGGACGAGCAGTACTTC. Translated, it gives CSVGGVGQGLWGDEQYF.